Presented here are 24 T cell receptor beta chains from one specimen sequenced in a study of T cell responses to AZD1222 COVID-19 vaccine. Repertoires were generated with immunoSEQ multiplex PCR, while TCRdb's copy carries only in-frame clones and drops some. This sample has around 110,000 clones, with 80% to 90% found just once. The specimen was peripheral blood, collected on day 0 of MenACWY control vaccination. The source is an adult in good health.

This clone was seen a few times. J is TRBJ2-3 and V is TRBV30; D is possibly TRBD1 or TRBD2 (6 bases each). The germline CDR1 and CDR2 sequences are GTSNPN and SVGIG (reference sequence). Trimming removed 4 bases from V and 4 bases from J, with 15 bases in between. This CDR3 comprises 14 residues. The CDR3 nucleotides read TGTGCCTGGAATCCGGGGGCGGCGGCAGATACGCAGTATTTT. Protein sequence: CAWNPGAAADTQYF. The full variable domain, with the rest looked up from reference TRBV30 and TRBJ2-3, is SQTIHQWPATLVQPVGSPLSLECTVEGTSNPNLYWYRQAAGRGLQLLFYSVGIGQISSEVPQNLSASRPQDRQFILSSKKLLLSDSGFYLCAWNPGAAADTQYFGPGTRLTVL.

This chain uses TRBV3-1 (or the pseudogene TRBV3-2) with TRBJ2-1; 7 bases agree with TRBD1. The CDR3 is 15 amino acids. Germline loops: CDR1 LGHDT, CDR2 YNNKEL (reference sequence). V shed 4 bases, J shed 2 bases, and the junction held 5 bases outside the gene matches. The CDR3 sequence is CASSPVGTAYNEQFF. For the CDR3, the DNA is TGTGCCAGCAGCCCCGTGGGGACAGCCTACAATGAGCAGTTCTTC.

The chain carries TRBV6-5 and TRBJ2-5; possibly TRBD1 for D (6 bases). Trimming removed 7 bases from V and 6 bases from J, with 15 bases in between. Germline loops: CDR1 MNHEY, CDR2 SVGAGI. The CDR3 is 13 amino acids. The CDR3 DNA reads TGTGCCAGCAAACAGGGTTTGAGGAAGACCCAGTACTTC. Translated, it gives CASKQGLRKTQYF.

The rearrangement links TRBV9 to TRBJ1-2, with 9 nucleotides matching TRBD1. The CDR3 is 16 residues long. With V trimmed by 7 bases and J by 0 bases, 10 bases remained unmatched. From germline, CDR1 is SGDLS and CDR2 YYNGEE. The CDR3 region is CASGGSWDRANYGYTF. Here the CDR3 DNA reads TGTGCCAGCGGGGGGTCATGGGACAGGGCTAACTATGGCTACACCTTC.

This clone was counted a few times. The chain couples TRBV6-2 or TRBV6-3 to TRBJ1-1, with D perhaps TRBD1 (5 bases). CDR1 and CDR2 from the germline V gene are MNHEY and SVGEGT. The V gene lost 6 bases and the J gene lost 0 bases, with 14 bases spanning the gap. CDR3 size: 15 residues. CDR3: CASSPYGGVNTEAFF. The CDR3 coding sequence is TGTGCCAGCAGCCCGTACGGGGGGGTGAACACTGAAGCTTTCTTT.

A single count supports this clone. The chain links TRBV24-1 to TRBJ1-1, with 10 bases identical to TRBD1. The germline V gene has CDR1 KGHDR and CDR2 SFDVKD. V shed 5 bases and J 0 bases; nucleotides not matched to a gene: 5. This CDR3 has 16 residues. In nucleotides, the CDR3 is TGTGCCACCAGTGGGGGACAGGGGTCCTTGAACACTGAAGCTTTCTTT. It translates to CATSGGQGSLNTEAFF.

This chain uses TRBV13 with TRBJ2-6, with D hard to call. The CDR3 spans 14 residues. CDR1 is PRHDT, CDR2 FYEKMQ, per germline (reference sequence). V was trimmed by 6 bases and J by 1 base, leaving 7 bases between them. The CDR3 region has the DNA TGTGCCAGCAGGCACTATTCTGGGGCCAACGTCCTGACTTTC. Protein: CASRHYSGANVLTF.

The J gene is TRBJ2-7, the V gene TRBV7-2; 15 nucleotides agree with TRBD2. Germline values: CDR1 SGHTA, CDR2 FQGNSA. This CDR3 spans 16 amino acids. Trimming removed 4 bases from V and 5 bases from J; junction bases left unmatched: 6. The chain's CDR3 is CASSYDGLAGGHEQYF. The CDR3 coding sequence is TGTGCCAGCAGCTACGATGGACTAGCGGGGGGGCACGAGCAGTACTTC.

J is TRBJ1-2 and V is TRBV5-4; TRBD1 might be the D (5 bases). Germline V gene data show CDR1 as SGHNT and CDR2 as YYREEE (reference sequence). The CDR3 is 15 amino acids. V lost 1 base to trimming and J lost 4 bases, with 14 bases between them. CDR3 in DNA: TGTGCCAGCAGCTTGACCATTTCCGACAGCTATGGCTACACCTTC. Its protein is CASSLTISDSYGYTF.

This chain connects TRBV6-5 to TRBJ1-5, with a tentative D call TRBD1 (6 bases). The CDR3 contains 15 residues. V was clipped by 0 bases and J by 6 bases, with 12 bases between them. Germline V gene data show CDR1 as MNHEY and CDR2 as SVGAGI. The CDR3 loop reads CASSYSNRGSQPQHF. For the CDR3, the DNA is TGTGCCAGCAGTTACTCGAATAGGGGGAGTCAGCCCCAGCATTTT.

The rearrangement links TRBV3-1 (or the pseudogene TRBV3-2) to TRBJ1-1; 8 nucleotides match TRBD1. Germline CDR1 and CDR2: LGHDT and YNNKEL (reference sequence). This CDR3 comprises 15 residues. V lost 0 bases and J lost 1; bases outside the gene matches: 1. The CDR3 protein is CASSQDGTGNTEAFF. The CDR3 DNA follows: TGTGCCAGCAGCCAAGACGGGACAGGGAACACTGAAGCTTTCTTT.

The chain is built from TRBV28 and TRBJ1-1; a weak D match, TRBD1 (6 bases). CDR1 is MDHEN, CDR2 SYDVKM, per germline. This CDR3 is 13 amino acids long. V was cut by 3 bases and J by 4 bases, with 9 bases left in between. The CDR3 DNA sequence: TGTGCCAGCAGTTTCAGGGGCCCCACTGAAGCTTTCTTT. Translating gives CASSFRGPTEAFF.

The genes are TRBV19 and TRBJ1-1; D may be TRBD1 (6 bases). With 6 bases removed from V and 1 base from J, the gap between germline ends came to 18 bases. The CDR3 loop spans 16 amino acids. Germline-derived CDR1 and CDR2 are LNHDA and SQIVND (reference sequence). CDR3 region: CASSHPGQPSNTEAFF. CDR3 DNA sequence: TGTGCCAGTAGCCACCCGGGACAACCCTCGAACACTGAAGCTTTCTTT.

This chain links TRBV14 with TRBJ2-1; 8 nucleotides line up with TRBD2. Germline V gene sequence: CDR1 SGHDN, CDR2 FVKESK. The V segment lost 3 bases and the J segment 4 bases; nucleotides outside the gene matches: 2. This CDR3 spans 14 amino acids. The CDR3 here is CASSHTSGYNEQFF. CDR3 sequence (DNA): TGTGCCAGCAGCCATACTAGCGGTTACAATGAGCAGTTCTTC.

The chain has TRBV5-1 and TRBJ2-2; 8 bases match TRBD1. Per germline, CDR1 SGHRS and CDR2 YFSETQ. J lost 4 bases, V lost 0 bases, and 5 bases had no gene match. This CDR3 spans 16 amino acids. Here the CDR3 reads CASSLAPGGITGELFF. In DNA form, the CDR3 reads TGCGCCAGCAGCTTGGCCCCAGGGGGCATCACCGGGGAGCTGTTTTTT.

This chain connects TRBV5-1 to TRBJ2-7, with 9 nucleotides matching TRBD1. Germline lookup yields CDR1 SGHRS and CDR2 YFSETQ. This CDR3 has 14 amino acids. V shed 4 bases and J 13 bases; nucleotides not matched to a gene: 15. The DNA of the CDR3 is TGCGCCAGCAGCCCTACTCAAGGTTGGGACAGGGTTTACTTC. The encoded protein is CASSPTQGWDRVYF.

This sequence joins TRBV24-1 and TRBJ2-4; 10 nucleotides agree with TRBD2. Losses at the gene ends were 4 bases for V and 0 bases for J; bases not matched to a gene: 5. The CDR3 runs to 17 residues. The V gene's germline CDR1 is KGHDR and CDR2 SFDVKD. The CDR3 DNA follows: TGTGCCACCAGTGAAGGGCTAGCGGGGGAAGCCAAAAACATTCAGTACTTC. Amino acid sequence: CATSEGLAGEAKNIQYF.

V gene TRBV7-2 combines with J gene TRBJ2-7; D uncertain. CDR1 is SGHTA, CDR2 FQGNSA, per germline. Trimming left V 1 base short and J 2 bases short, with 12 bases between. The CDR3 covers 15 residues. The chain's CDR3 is CASSLGVGSTYEQYF. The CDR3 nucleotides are TGTGCCAGCAGCTTAGGGGTCGGGTCCACCTACGAGCAGTACTTC.

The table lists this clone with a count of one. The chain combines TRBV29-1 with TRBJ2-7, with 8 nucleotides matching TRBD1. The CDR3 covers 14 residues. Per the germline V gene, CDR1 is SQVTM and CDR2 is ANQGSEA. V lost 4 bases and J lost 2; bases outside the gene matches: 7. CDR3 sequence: CSVGQGKGAYEQYF. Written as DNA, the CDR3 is TGCAGCGTTGGACAGGGGAAGGGGGCCTACGAGCAGTACTTC.

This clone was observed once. The CDR3 reads CASGGQGTHPSGYTF. The CDR3 DNA is TGTGCTAGTGGTGGACAGGGGACGCATCCGTCTGGCTACACCTTC. This chain joins TRBV12-5 and TRBJ1-2; 9 nucleotides line up with TRBD1. Germline V gene lookup returns CDR1 LGHNT and CDR2 FRNRAP. The CDR3 length is 15 residues. V shed 5 bases and J 7 bases; nucleotides not matched to a gene: 11. The whole variable domain, filled in from reference TRBV12-5 and TRBJ1-2, reads DARVTQTPRHKVTEMGQEVTMRCQPILGHNTVFWYRQTMMQGLELLAYFRNRAPLDDSGMPKDRFSAEMPDATLATLKIQPSEPRDSAVYFCASGGQGTHPSGYTFGSGTRLTVV.

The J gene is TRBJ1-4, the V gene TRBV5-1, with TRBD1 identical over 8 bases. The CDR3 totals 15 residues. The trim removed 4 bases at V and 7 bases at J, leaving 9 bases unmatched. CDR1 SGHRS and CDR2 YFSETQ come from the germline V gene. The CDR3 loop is CASSIQGAVGEKLFF. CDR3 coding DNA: TGCGCCAGCAGCATTCAGGGGGCGGTGGGTGAAAAACTGTTTTTT.

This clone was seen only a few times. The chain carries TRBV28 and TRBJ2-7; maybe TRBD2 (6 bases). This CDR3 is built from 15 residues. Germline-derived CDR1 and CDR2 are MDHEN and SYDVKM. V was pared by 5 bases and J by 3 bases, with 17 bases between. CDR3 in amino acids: CASSEIGGVNYEQYF. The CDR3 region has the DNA TGTGCCAGCAGTGAGATCGGCGGGGTCAACTACGAGCAGTACTTC. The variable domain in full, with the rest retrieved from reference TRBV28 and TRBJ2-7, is DVKVTQSSRYLVKRTGEKVFLECVQDMDHENMFWYRQDPGLGLRLIYFSYDVKMKEKGDIPEGYSVSREKKERFSLILESASTNQTSMYLCASSEIGGVNYEQYFGPGTRLTVT.

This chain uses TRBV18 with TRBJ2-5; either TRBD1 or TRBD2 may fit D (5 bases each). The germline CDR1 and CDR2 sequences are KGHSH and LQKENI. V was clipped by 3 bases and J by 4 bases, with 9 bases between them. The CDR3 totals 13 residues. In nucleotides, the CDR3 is TGTGCCAGCTCACCGGGGGTCGCAGAGACCCAGTACTTC. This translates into CASSPGVAETQYF. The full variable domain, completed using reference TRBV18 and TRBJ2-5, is NAGVMQNPRHLVRRRGQEARLRCSPMKGHSHVYWYRQLPEEGLKFMVYLQKENIIDESGMPKERFSAEFPKEGPSILRIQQVVRGDSAAYFCASSPGVAETQYFGPGTRLLVL.

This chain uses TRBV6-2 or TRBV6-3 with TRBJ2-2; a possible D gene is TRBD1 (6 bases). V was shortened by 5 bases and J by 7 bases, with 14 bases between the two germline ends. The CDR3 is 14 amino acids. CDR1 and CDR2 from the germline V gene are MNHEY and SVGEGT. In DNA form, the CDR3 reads TGTGCCAGCAGTGATCCAGGGGTGGACGGGGAGCTGTTTTTT. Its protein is CASSDPGVDGELFF.